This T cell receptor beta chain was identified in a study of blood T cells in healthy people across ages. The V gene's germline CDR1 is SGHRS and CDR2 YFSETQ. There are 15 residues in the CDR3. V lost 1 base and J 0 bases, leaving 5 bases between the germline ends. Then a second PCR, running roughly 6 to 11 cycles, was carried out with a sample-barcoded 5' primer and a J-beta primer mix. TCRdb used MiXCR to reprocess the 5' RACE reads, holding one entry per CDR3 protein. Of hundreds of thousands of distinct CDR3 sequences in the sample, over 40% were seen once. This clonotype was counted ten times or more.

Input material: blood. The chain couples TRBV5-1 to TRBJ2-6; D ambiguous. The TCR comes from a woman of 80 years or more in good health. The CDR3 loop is CASSLTRSGANVLTF. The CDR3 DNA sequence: TGCGCCAGCAGCTTGACCCGCTCTGGGGCCAACGTCCTGACTTTC. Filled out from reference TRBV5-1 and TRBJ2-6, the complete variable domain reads KAGVTQTPRYLIKTRGQQVTLSCSPISGHRSVSWYQQTPGQGLQFLFEYFSETQRNKGNFPGRFSGRQFSNSRSEMNVSTLELGDSALYLCASSLTRSGANVLTFGAGSRLTVL.